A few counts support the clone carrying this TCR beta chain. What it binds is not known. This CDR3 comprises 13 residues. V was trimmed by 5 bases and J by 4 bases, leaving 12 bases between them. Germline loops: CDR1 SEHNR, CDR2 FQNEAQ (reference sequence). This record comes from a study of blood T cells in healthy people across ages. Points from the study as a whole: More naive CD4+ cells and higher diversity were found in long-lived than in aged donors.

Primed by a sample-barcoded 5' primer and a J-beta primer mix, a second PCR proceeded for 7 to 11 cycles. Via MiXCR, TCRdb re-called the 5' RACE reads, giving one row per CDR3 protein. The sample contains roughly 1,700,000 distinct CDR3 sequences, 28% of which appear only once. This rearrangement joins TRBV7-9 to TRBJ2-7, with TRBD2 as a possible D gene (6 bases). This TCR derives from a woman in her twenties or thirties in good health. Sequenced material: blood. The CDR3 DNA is TGTGCCAGCAGCCCTCAGCGGGTGTACGAGCAGTACTTC. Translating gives CASSPQRVYEQYF.